Listed below are T cell receptor beta chains from one sample, sequenced in a study of STAT5B mutations in CD4+ large granular lymphocyte leukemia. Sequenced by immunoSEQ multiplex PCR; TCRdb stores in-frame clones only, minus some. The sample holds 25,000 to 35,000 clones; 70% to 75% are singletons and the top ten take around 0.27%. Sequencing used CD4+ T cells from blood buffy coats. These TCRs come from a human donor in good health. Each CDR3 is given with its conserved first and last residue. Fields, in order: clone size, D gene, V gene, J gene, CDR3 DNA, CDR3 protein. The D gene is left open where the match is weak. Some rows mark clone size as missing; the rest say once, few, many or name a class of expanded clone.

>NA|NA|TRBV5-4|TRBJ1-1
TGTGCCAGCAGCTTGCGTGGAGGTCTGAGCACTGAAGCTTTCTTT
CASSLRGGLSTEAFF
>NA|TRBD1|TRBV6-6|TRBJ1-2
TGTGCCAGCAGTTACGACAGACAGGGGGATGGCTACACCTTC
CASSYDRQGDGYTF
>few|TRBD1|TRBV5-6|TRBJ1-6
TGTGCCAGCAGCTTAGGGACAGGGGTGGCAACTTCACCCCTCCACTTT
CASSLGTGVATSPLHF
>NA|NA|TRBV5-1|TRBJ2-1
TGCGCCAGCAGCTCGCTTGATGAGCAGTTCTTC
CASSSLDEQFF
>NA|NA|TRBV28|TRBJ1-3
TGTGCCAGCAGTGCCGGACTGATCTCTGGAAACACCATATATTTT
CASSAGLISGNTIYF
>NA|TRBD1|TRBV5-1|TRBJ1-2
TGCGCCAGCAGCTTGGTGGGACAGGGAAGGATTAGGGCGAACTATGGCTACACCTTC
CASSLVGQGRIRANYGYTF
>few|NA|TRBV7-2|TRBJ1-5
TGTGCCAGCAGCTTTTCCAGGGTGGGGCAGCCCCAGCATTTT
CASSFSRVGQPQHF
>NA|NA|TRBV5-1|TRBJ2-3
TGCGCCAGCAGCCTGGACACTTCTAGCACAGATACGCAGTATTTT
CASSLDTSSTDTQYF
>NA|NA|TRBV19|TRBJ1-5
TGTGCCAGTAATTCAGGGTATCAGCCCCAGCATTTT
CASNSGYQPQHF
>NA|TRBD1|TRBV11-3|TRBJ1-1
TGTGCCAGCAGCTCGTACTATACCGGGACAGGGGCGACTGAAGCTTTCTTT
CASSSYYTGTGATEAFF
>NA|NA|TRBV19|TRBJ1-4
TGTGCCAGTAGTATTCCAACAGGGAGAGGTGAAAAACTGTTTTTT
CASSIPTGRGEKLFF
>NA|NA|TRBV7-8|TRBJ1-2
TGTGCCAGCAGCTTAGCGCGGGGGAACGGCTACACCTTC
CASSLARGNGYTF
>NA|TRBD1|TRBV5-6|TRBJ1-4
TGTGCCAGCAGCTTGGCCAGGGGGCCGAACCCAACTAATGAAAAACTGTTTTTT
CASSLARGPNPTNEKLFF
>NA|NA|TRBV27|TRBJ1-1
TGTGCCAGCAGCCAGGGATCCGGGGTAACTGAAGCTTTCTTT
CASSQGSGVTEAFF
>NA|NA|TRBV11-2|TRBJ2-3
TGTGCCAGCAGCTCCGGGAGTTTCAACACAGATACGCAGTATTTT
CASSSGSFNTDTQYF
>NA|NA|TRBV19|TRBJ1-4
TGTGCCAGTAGTATCCCGGGAATTGGGGATGAAAAACTGTTTTTT
CASSIPGIGDEKLFF
>NA|NA|TRBV6-1|TRBJ1-1
TGTGCCAGCAGTGCCACAGGGACGGGCACTGAAGCTTTCTTT
CASSATGTGTEAFF
>NA|NA|TRBV5-1|TRBJ1-3
TGCGCCAGCAGCTTGGTGGGGACCTCTGGAAACACCATATATTTT
CASSLVGTSGNTIYF
>NA|TRBD2|TRBV9|TRBJ2-3
TGTGCCAGCAGCGGGGTAGCGGGACCCACAGATACGCAGTATTTT
CASSGVAGPTDTQYF
>NA|NA|TRBV7-9|TRBJ2-3
TGTGCCAGCAGCTTAAATCCCCTTCCAGATACGCAGTATTTT
CASSLNPLPDTQYF
>NA|NA|TRBV15|TRBJ1-3
TGTGCCACCAGCAGAGTAATTGGGGGGCGATCTGGAAACACCATATATTTT
CATSRVIGGRSGNTIYF
>NA|NA|TRBV5-1|TRBJ1-4
TGCGCCAGCAGCTTGGAGGCAGGGAGGGGTGAAAAACTGTTTTTT
CASSLEAGRGEKLFF
>few|NA|TRBV5-1|TRBJ1-1
TGCGCCAGCGGCCCACCAGAGAACACTGAAGCTTTCTTT
CASGPPENTEAFF
>NA|TRBD2|TRBV7-9|TRBJ2-5
TGTGCCAGCAGCTTTACGCGGGGGTCGGAGACCCAGTACTTC
CASSFTRGSETQYF
>NA|TRBD2|TRBV11-3|TRBJ2-1
TGTGCCAGCAGCTTCGTAGCGGGAGTCGATGAGCAGTTCTTC
CASSFVAGVDEQFF
>few|NA|TRBV7-9|TRBJ1-1
TGTGCCAGCAGCCGATGGGGGGTTGAGGCTTTCTTT
CASSRWGVEAFF
>NA|TRBD2|TRBV28|TRBJ2-3
TGTGCCAGCAGTTCGCCCCTAGCGGGGTTTGCAGATACGCAGTATTTT
CASSSPLAGFADTQYF
>NA|NA|TRBV5-1|TRBJ2-5
TGCGCCAGCAGCTTAGGTCAGGACCAAGAGACCCAGTACTTC
CASSLGQDQETQYF
>NA|TRBD2|TRBV7-2|TRBJ2-1
TGTGCCAGCAGCTCGTCTAGCGGGACTTACAATGAGCAGTTCTTC
CASSSSSGTYNEQFF
>NA|NA|TRBV14|TRBJ1-2
TGTGCCAGCAGCAACTTAAATGGGGGGCTCGGCTACACCTTC
CASSNLNGGLGYTF
>NA|TRBD1|TRBV11-3|TRBJ2-7
TGTGCCAGCAGCCGACGGGACAGCCTAGACGAGCAGTACTTC
CASSRRDSLDEQYF
>NA|TRBD1|TRBV27|TRBJ2-2
TGTGCCAGCAGTTTATCGGCAGGGGGTGACACCGGGGAGCTGTTTTTT
CASSLSAGGDTGELFF
>once|NA|TRBV5-1|TRBJ2-4
TGCGCCAGCAGCTACAACTCGGACATTCAGTACTTC
CASSYNSDIQYF